Following are 17 T cell receptor beta chains from one sample sequenced in a study of blood T cell repertoires in COVID-19. Clones were read by immunoSEQ multiplex PCR, and TCRdb kept only the in-frame ones, dropping some. Of some 200,000 clones listed, roughly 85% were seen once; the top ten hold approximately 12%. Sequencing was performed on peripheral blood. Receptors originate from a woman aged 18-29 years who had recovered from COVID-19.

The V and J genes are TRBV6-5 and TRBJ2-2, with unresolved D. Between the trimmed V and J ends, which lost 4 bases and 4 bases, there was a span of 7 bases. Germline values: CDR1 MNHEY, CDR2 SVGAGI. CDR3 length: 13 amino acids. CDR3 in DNA: TGTGCCAGCAGTTCACCGGGCACCGGGGAGCTGTTTTTT. Amino acid sequence: CASSSPGTGELFF.

The CDR3 reads CSASTDKTYNEQFF. CDR3 nucleotides: TGCAGTGCTAGTACGGACAAAACCTACAATGAGCAGTTCTTC. This chain uses TRBV20-1 with TRBJ2-1, with D perhaps matching TRBD1 (5 bases). This CDR3 is 14 amino acids long. In germline, CDR1 is DFQATT, CDR2 SNEGSKA (reference sequence). The V end was cut by 3 bases, the J end by 2 bases, with 11 bases between.

The chain recombines TRBV5-6 with TRBJ1-2, with TRBD1 identical over 7 bases. The CDR3 is 15 residues long. Per the germline V gene, CDR1 is SGHDT and CDR2 is YYEEEE. V shed 2 bases and J 3 bases; nucleotides not matched to a gene: 7. This chain's CDR3 is CASSFQGGYDYGYTF. The DNA of the CDR3 is TGTGCCAGCAGCTTCCAGGGGGGTTATGACTATGGCTACACCTTC.

The chain is built from TRBV28 and TRBJ2-5; D gene ambiguous. Per the germline V gene, CDR1 is MDHEN and CDR2 is SYDVKM. The V gene lost 2 bases and the J gene lost 9 bases, with 10 bases spanning the gap. The CDR3 is made up of 12 amino acids. The CDR3 region has the DNA TGTGCCAGCAGTTTAGGCCTCGCGGCCCAGTACTTC. Translated, it gives CASSLGLAAQYF.

This chain links TRBV5-4 with TRBJ1-2; D is ambiguous. The CDR3 sequence is 15 residues long. V gave up 2 bases and J gave up 1 base, with 12 bases separating them. Germline CDR1 and CDR2: SGHNT and YYREEE (reference sequence). CDR3 nucleotide sequence: TGTGCCAGCAGCTTAACCCGCGAGGGTAACTATGGCTACACCTTC. It translates to CASSLTREGNYGYTF.

Notes on this clone: Other DNA sequences in this sample translate to the same CDR3. The genes are TRBV27 and TRBJ2-7; 7 nucleotides match TRBD2. The germline CDR1 and CDR2 sequences are MNHEY and SMNVEV (reference sequence). This CDR3 region has 13 residues. V shed 6 bases, J shed 0 bases, and the junction held 2 bases outside the gene matches. The chain's CDR3 is CASSSGGSYEQYF. CDR3 nucleotide sequence: TGTGCCAGCAGCTCGGGGGGCTCCTACGAGCAGTACTTC.

This clone was found once. The V gene is TRBV11-2, the J gene TRBJ2-4; 8 nucleotides line up with TRBD2. CDR1 and CDR2 (germline): SGHAT, FQNNGV. V shed 3 bases, J shed 6 bases, and the junction held 7 bases outside the gene matches. The CDR3 contains 15 residues. The CDR3 DNA reads TGTGCCAGCAGCTTTCAGACTAGCGCCGTAAACATTCAGTACTTC. Its protein is CASSFQTSAVNIQYF.

V usage is TRBV19 and J usage is TRBJ2-6; possibly TRBD2 for D (6 bases). This CDR3 is built from 18 residues. Per the germline V gene, CDR1 is LNHDA and CDR2 is SQIVND (reference sequence). The ends were cut back, 1 base at V and 2 bases at J, with 15 bases in the middle. Here the CDR3 DNA reads TGTGCCAGTAGTATAGGGTTAGGGGAGGTTCCTGGGGCCAACGTCCTGACTTTC. Translation: CASSIGLGEVPGANVLTF.

The chain is built from TRBV11-2 and TRBJ2-2; D perhaps matches TRBD1 (5 bases). Trimming cost V 0 bases and J 6 bases, with 17 bases left between them. CDR3 length equals 17 residues. Germline V gene lookup returns CDR1 SGHAT and CDR2 FQNNGV. CDR3 coding DNA: TGTGCCAGCAGCTTAGATGCCTGGACACCTCATTCCGGGGAGCTGTTTTTT. Amino acids: CASSLDAWTPHSGELFF.

V and J are TRBV27 and TRBJ2-2, with D maybe TRBD1 (6 bases). Germline loops: CDR1 MNHEY, CDR2 SMNVEV (reference sequence). Trimming took off 5 bases at V and 3 bases at J, with 13 bases between the two ends. This CDR3 comprises 15 residues. The CDR3 DNA is TGTGCCAGCAGTCTCACAGGGTATGACACCGGGGAGCTGTTTTTT. Its protein product is CASSLTGYDTGELFF.

V gene TRBV27 combines with J gene TRBJ1-4; 7 nucleotides line up with TRBD1. The CDR3 is made up of 14 amino acids. CDR1 MNHEY and CDR2 SMNVEV come from the germline V gene (reference sequence). After removal of 7 bases from V and 7 bases from J, the junction contained 9 bases not matched to a gene. The CDR3 DNA reads TGTGCCAGCAACCCGACAGGGTACACTGAAAAACTGTTTTTT. It codes for CASNPTGYTEKLFF.

This clone was seen just once. The chain uses TRBV23-1 and TRBJ2-1; 12 bases match TRBD2. TRBV23-1 is given ORF status, its function remaining uncertain. CDR3 size: 16 residues. Trimming removed 6 bases from V and 6 bases from J; junction bases left unmatched: 9. The CDR3 region has the DNA TGCGCCAGCAGACCCTTCCTAGCGGGAGGGTGCAATGAGCAGTTCTTC. This translates into CASRPFLAGGCNEQFF.

The rearrangement links TRBV7-9 to TRBJ1-1; possibly TRBD1 for D (5 bases). Trimming pared 8 bases from V and 3 bases from J, leaving 13 bases between. Germline-derived CDR1 and CDR2 are SEHNR and FQNEAQ (reference sequence). The CDR3 covers 13 residues. The CDR3, as DNA: TGTGCCAGCCCGGGGGAGTTTTACACTGAAGCTTTCTTT. Translation gives CASPGEFYTEAFF.

The chain links TRBV30 to TRBJ2-3, with TRBD2 matching over 8 bases. There are 15 residues in the CDR3. Germline assignment: CDR1 GTSNPN and CDR2 SVGIG (reference sequence). After removal of 4 bases from V and 1 base from J, the junction contained 7 bases not matched to a gene. The CDR3 reads CAWTTLAARTDTQYF. CDR3 nucleotide sequence: TGTGCCTGGACTACACTAGCGGCCCGCACAGATACGCAGTATTTT.

The chain links TRBV6-6 to TRBJ2-2; 10 positions agree with TRBD2. The germline gives CDR1 MNHNY, CDR2 SVGAGI (reference sequence). V shed 6 bases, J shed 7 bases, and the junction held 5 bases outside the gene matches. This CDR3 spans 14 amino acids. CDR3 DNA sequence: TGTGCCAGCAGGCTAGCGGGAGAGCACGGGGAGCTGTTTTTT. Translated: CASRLAGEHGELFF.

This rearrangement joins TRBV18 to TRBJ2-7; the match to TRBD2 covers 14 bases. Trimming cost V 3 bases and J 5 bases; bases outside gene matches: 3. The CDR3 totals 15 residues. Germline CDR1 is KGHSH and CDR2 is LQKENI. CDR3 sequence reads: CASSPAGLAGDEQYF. The CDR3 nucleotides are TGTGCCAGCTCACCCGCGGGACTAGCGGGAGACGAGCAGTACTTC.

This clone was found once. The chain links TRBV19 to TRBJ1-2, with D hard to call. The CDR3 loop spans 13 amino acids. Deletions cut 9 bases from V and 3 bases from J, with 14 bases between. Germline loops: CDR1 LNHDA, CDR2 SQIVND (reference sequence). Here the CDR3 DNA reads TGTGCCAGCTCAGGTCAGCCGGACTATGGCTACACCTTC. As protein: CASSGQPDYGYTF.